This note documents a single T cell receptor (beta chain) sequence. Antigen specificity is unknown. The PCR had 60 Vbeta and 13 Jbeta primers. The assay was immunoSEQ multiplex PCR, and TCRdb's table has in-frame clones only and misses some. The top ten hold 1.5% to 2% of the sample, which has around 110,000 clones, roughly 70% seen once. The data originate from a study of cytomegalovirus exposure and HLA in healthy donors. Study-wide points: In vitro, three CMV-associated chains proved specific for CMV antigens. As a later analysis revealed, the rate of TCR association differed by HLA locus, with DRB1 most and HLA-C fewest. Reportedly, cytomegalovirus status was diagnosed with high sensitivity and specificity. A later analysis linked a missense DCLRE1C variant to TCR beta V- and J-gene trimming.

Germline CDR1 reads LNHNV; CDR2 reads YYDKDF (reference sequence). CDR3 length: 15 amino acids. Unmatched junction bases numbered 1, after V lost 2 bases and J lost 4 bases. The sequence derives from a woman between 18 and 30 years old in good health and CMV-seronegative. The J gene is TRBJ2-2, the V gene TRBV15; 10 nucleotides match TRBD1. Sequenced sample: PBMCs. In DNA, the CDR3 is TGTGCCACCAGCAGAAGGGACAGGGGCACCGGGGAGCTGTTTTTT. Protein: CATSRRDRGTGELFF.